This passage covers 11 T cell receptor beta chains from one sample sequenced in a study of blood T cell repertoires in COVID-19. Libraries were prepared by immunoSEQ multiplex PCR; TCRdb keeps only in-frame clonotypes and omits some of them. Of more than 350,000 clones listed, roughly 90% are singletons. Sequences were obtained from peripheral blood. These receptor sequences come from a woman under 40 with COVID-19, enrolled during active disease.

The CDR3 coding sequence is TGTGCCAGCAGTCGGAGAAGTGATCAGCCCCAGCATTTT. This codes for CASSRRSDQPQHF. The chain recombines TRBV6-5 with TRBJ1-5; D is ambiguous. Germline values: CDR1 MNHEY, CDR2 SVGAGI. V lost 5 bases and J lost 5, with 10 bases in between. The CDR3 runs to 13 residues.

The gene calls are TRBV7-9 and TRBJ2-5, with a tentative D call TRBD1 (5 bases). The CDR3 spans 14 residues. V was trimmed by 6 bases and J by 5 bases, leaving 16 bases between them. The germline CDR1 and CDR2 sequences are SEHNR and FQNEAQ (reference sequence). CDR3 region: CASRFSRGGETQYF. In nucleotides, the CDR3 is TGTGCCAGCAGATTTTCTAGGGGTGGGGAGACCCAGTACTTC.

DNA of the CDR3: TGTGCCAGCCAGAAGAGGGGGCCGAGCACAGATACGCAGTATTTT. Its translation is CASQKRGPSTDTQYF. The J gene is TRBJ2-3, the V gene TRBV28; 7 bases align to TRBD1. The CDR3 is made up of 15 amino acids. Germline V lookup: CDR1 MDHEN, CDR2 SYDVKM. Trimming removed 8 bases from V and 0 bases from J; junction bases left unmatched: 8.

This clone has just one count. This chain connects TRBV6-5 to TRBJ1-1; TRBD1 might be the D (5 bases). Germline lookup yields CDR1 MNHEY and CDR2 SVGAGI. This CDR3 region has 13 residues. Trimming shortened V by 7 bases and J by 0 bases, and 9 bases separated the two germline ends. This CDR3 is CASNHRMNTEAFF. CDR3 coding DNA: TGTGCCAGCAATCACAGGATGAACACTGAAGCTTTCTTT.

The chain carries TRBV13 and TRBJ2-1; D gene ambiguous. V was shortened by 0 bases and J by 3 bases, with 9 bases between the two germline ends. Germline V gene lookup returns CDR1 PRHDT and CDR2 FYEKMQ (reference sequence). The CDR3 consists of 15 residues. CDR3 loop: CASSLGTQIYNEQFF. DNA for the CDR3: TGTGCCAGCAGCTTAGGGACTCAGATCTACAATGAGCAGTTCTTC.

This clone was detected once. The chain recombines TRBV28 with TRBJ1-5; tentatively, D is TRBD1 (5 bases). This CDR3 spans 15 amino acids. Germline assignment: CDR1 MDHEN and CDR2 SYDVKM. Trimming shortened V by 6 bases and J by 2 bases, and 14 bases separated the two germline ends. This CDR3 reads CASRDRGDGNQPQHF. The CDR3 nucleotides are TGTGCCAGCAGGGATCGGGGGGACGGCAATCAGCCCCAGCATTTT. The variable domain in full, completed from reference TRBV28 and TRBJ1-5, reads DVKVTQSSRYLVKRTGEKVFLECVQDMDHENMFWYRQDPGLGLRLIYFSYDVKMKEKGDIPEGYSVSREKKERFSLILESASTNQTSMYLCASRDRGDGNQPQHFGDGTRLSIL.

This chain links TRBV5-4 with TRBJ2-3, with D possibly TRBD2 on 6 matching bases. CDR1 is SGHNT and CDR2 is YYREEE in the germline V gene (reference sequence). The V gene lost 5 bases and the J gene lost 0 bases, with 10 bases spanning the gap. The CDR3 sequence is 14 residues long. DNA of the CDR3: TGTGCCAGCAGATTTGGGACTAGCACAGATACGCAGTATTTT. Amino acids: CASRFGTSTDTQYF.

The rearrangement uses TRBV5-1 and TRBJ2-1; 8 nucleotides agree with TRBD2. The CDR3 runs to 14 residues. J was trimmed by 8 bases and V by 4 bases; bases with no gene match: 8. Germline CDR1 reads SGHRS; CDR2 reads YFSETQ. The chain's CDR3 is CASSPKREGDEQFF. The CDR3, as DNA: TGCGCCAGCAGCCCTAAACGGGAGGGCGATGAGCAGTTCTTC.

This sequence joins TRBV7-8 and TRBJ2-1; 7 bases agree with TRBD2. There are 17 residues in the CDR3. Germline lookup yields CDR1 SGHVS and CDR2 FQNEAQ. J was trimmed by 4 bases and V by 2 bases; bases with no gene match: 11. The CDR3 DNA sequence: TGTGCCAGCAGCTTATACGGTGGGGGGGACCATTACAATGAGCAGTTCTTC. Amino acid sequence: CASSLYGGGDHYNEQFF.

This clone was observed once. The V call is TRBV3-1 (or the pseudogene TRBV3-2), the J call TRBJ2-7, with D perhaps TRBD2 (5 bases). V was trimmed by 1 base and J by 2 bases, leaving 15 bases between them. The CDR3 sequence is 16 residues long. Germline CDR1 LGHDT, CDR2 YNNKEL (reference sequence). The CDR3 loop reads CASSQGTHERPYEQYF. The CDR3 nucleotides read TGTGCCAGCAGCCAAGGGACTCATGAACGACCCTACGAGCAGTACTTC.

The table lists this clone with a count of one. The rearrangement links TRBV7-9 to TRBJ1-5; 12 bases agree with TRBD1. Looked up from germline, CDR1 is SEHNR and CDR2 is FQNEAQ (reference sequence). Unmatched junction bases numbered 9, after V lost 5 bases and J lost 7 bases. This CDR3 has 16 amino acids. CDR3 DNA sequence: TGTGCCAGCAGCCAGGGACAGGGGGCGCTTTGGCAGCCCCAGCATTTT. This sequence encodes CASSQGQGALWQPQHF.